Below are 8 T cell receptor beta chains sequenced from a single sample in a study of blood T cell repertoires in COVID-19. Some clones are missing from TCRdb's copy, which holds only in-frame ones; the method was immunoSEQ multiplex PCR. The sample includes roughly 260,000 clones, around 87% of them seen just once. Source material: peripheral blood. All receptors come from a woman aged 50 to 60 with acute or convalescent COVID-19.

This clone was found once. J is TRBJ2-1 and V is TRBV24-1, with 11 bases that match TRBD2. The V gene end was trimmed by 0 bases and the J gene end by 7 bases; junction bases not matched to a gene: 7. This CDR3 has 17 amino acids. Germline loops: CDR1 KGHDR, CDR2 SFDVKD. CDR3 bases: TGTGCCACCAGTGATTTGATAGCGGGAGGGTCTCGGAATGAGCAGTTCTTC. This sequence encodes CATSDLIAGGSRNEQFF.

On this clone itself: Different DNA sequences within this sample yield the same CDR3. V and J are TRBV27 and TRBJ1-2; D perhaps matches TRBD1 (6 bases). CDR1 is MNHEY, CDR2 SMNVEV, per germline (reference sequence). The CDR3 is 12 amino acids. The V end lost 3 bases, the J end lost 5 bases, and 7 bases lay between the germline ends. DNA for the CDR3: TGTGCCAGCAGTTTCACAGGGTATGGCTACACCTTC. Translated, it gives CASSFTGYGYTF.

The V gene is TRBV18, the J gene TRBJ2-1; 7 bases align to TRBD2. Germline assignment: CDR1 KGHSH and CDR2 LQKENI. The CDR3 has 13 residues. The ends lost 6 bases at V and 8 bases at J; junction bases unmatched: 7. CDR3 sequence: CASSPGLVDEQFF. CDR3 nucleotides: TGTGCCAGCTCCCCAGGACTAGTCGATGAGCAGTTCTTC.

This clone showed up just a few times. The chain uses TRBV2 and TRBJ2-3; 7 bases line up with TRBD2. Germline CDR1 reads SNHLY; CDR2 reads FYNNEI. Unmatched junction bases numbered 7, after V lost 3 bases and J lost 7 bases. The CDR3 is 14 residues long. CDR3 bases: TGTGCCAGCAGTGACGGGAGGCCCCCAAATACGCAGTATTTT. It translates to CASSDGRPPNTQYF. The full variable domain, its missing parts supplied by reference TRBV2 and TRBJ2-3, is EPEVTQTPSHQVTQMGQEVILRCVPISNHLYFYWYRQILGQKVEFLVSFYNNEISEKSEIFDDQFSVERPDGSNFTLKIRSTKLEDSAMYFCASSDGRPPNTQYFGPGTRLTVL.

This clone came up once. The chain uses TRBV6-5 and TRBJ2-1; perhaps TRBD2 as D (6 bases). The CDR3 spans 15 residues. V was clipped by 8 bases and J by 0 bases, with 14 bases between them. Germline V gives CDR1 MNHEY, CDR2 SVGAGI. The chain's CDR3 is CASLQRVGSYNEQFF. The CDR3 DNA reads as TGTGCCAGCCTTCAGCGGGTCGGCTCCTACAATGAGCAGTTCTTC.

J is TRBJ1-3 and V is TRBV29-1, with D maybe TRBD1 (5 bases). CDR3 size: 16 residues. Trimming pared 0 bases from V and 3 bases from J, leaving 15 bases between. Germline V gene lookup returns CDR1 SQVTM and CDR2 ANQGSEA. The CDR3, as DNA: TGCAGCGTTGAAGATCGGCAGGGAAACTTTGGAAACACCATATATTTT. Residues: CSVEDRQGNFGNTIYF.

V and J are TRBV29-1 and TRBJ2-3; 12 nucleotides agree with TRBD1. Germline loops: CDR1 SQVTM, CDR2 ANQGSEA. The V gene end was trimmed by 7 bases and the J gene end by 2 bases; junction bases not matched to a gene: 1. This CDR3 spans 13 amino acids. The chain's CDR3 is CSGDRGHTDTQYF. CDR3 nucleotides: TGCAGCGGGGACAGGGGGCACACAGATACGCAGTATTTT.

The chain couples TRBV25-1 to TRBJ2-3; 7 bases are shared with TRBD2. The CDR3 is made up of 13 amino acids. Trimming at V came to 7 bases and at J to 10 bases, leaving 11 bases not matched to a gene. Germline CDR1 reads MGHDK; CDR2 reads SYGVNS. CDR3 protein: CASKKTSREAQYF. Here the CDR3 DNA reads TGTGCCAGCAAGAAGACTAGCCGGGAGGCGCAGTATTTT. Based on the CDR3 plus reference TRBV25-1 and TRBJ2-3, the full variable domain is EADIYQTPRYLVIGTGKKITLECSQTMGHDKMYWYQQDPGMELHLIHYSYGVNSTEKGDLSSESTVSRIRTEHFPLTLESARPSHTSQYLCASKKTSREAQYFGPGTRLTVL.